This T cell receptor (beta chain) was profiled in a study of cytomegalovirus exposure and HLA in healthy donors. Germline V gene sequence: CDR1 LGHNT, CDR2 FRNRAP. Unmatched junction bases numbered 2, after V lost 1 base and J lost 4 bases. CDR3 size: 15 residues. 13 Jbeta primers and 60 Vbeta primers were used for the PCR. Clones were read by immunoSEQ multiplex PCR, and TCRdb kept only the in-frame ones, dropping some. The data show approximately 100,000 clones, 60% to 85% seen once. This sequence was found in a female donor in good health and CMV-seropositive. Specimen: PBMCs. V gene TRBV12-5 combines with J gene TRBJ2-3, with 10 bases aligning to TRBD1. CDR3 loop: CASGLGQGAPDTQYF. Here the CDR3 DNA reads TGTGCTAGTGGTTTGGGACAGGGGGCCCCAGATACGCAGTATTTT.